The 23 T cell receptor beta chains presented below share a single source sample, sequenced in a study of blood T cells in healthy people across ages. Primed by a sample-barcoded 5' primer and a J-beta primer mix, a second PCR proceeded for roughly 7 to 12 cycles. MiXCR, run by TCRdb on the 5' RACE reads, gives a single entry per CDR3 protein. The sample lists fewer than 2,000,000 distinct CDR3 sequences; roughly 32% were seen once. The sample taken for sequencing was blood. All receptors derive from a woman aged 25 to 39 in good health.

The genes are TRBV2 and TRBJ1-2; TRBD1 is a possible D gene (5 bases). The CDR3 has 15 residues. Trimming left V 6 bases short and J 4 bases short, with 18 bases between. Germline V gene sequence: CDR1 SNHLY, CDR2 FYNNEI. CDR3 residues: CASRDSRGVGYGYTF. CDR3 in DNA: TGTGCCAGCAGAGATTCGAGGGGTGTGGGCTATGGCTACACCTTC.

This clonotype has at least ten counts. The V gene is TRBV4-1, the J gene TRBJ2-7; 7 positions match TRBD2. This CDR3 is built from 16 residues. The germline CDR1 and CDR2 sequences are MGHRA and YSYEKL. Germline trimming cut 4 bases from V and 2 bases from J; bases unmatched to any gene: 11. The CDR3 spells CASSLLIAGKPYEQYF. DNA of the CDR3: TGCGCCAGCAGCCTCCTCATAGCGGGTAAGCCCTACGAGCAGTACTTC.

The chain couples TRBV11-2 to TRBJ2-7, with D unclear. The germline V gene encodes CDR1 SGHAT and CDR2 FQNNGV. Trimming cost V 1 base and J 9 bases, with 19 bases left between them. The CDR3 covers 15 residues. The CDR3 sequence: CASSLAVSDLRGQYF. The CDR3 DNA sequence: TGTGCCAGCAGCTTAGCCGTCTCGGATCTACGAGGGCAGTACTTC.

This clonotype showed up just once. The V gene is TRBV6-1, the J gene TRBJ2-7; perhaps TRBD1 as D (6 bases). The CDR3 runs 16 residues. The germline V and J ends were trimmed by 6 bases and 2 bases, with 20 bases remaining between them. CDR1 is MNHNS, CDR2 SASEGT, per germline. The CDR3 nucleotides are TGTGCCAGCAGCGATGCCCTCCGGGACACTGCCTACGAGCAGTACTTC. It translates to CASSDALRDTAYEQYF.

The chain joins TRBV2 to TRBJ2-3; D is perhaps TRBD1 or TRBD2 (5 bases each). Trimming stripped 6 bases from V and 2 bases from J, with 12 bases between. The CDR3 sequence is 14 residues long. Germline lookup yields CDR1 SNHLY and CDR2 FYNNEI. For the CDR3, the DNA is TGTGCCAGCAGGGTCCGGGACCCCACAGATACGCAGTATTTT. This gives the protein CASRVRDPTDTQYF.

The chain combines TRBV4-1 with TRBJ2-5; no definite D call. The CDR3 runs 13 residues. V was pared by 0 bases and J by 8 bases, with 10 bases between. The V gene's germline CDR1 is MGHRA and CDR2 YSYEKL. The CDR3 nucleotides read TGCGCCAGCAGCCAAGAAGGCCGCGGAACCCAGTACTTC. Its translation is CASSQEGRGTQYF.

The CDR3 region is CATSHVEDLTDTQYF. The DNA for the CDR3 is TGTGCCACCAGTCATGTGGAAGATCTCACAGATACGCAGTATTTT. The chain couples TRBV24-1 to TRBJ2-3; no clear D gene. Germline CDR1 KGHDR, CDR2 SFDVKD. The CDR3 totals 15 residues. V lost 6 bases and J lost 2, with 14 bases in between.

The rearrangement joins TRBV3-1 to TRBJ2-7; the D gene could be TRBD1 or TRBD2 (5 bases each). V was trimmed by 0 bases and J by 2 bases, leaving 8 bases between them. The CDR3 consists of 14 residues. CDR1 and CDR2 from the germline V gene are LGHDT and YNNKEL (reference sequence). In nucleotides, the CDR3 is TGTGCCAGCAGCCAAGACGAGGGACCCTACGAGCAGTACTTC. Translated, it gives CASSQDEGPYEQYF.

V and J are TRBV7-2 and TRBJ2-4; TRBD2 aligns across 13 bases. The DNA matches TRBJ2-7 better at its end, which makes the J call doubtful. The germline gives CDR1 SGHTA, CDR2 FQGNSA. This CDR3 spans 17 amino acids. This CDR3 is CASSQGLAGAPFYEQYF. The CDR3 DNA sequence: TGTGCCAGCAGCCAAGGACTAGCGGGGGCCCCCTTTTACGAGCAGTACTTC.

The chain employs TRBV25-1 and TRBJ1-4, with 8 bases identical to TRBD1. The CDR3 totals 16 residues. Germline CDR1 and CDR2: MGHDK and SYGVNS. V dropped 3 bases and J dropped 4; count of bases not matched to a gene: 7. The CDR3 loop is CASSEKTGAFNEKLFF. For the CDR3, the DNA is TGTGCCAGCAGTGAGAAGACAGGGGCTTTTAATGAAAAACTGTTTTTT.

The genes are TRBV4-1 and TRBJ2-1; possibly TRBD2 for D (5 bases). Trimming took 8 bases from V and 1 from J, leaving 15 bases between them. From germline, CDR1 is MGHRA and CDR2 YSYEKL. The length of the CDR3 is 15 residues. The CDR3 here is CASRAEVFSYNEQFF. The CDR3 coding sequence is TGCGCCAGCCGGGCGGAGGTTTTTTCCTACAATGAGCAGTTCTTC.

The chain is built from TRBV20-1 and TRBJ2-5; D unclear. CDR1 is DFQATT and CDR2 is SNEGSKA in the germline V gene (reference sequence). The CDR3 extends over 16 amino acids. V lost 3 bases to trimming and J lost 1 base, with 18 bases between them. In DNA, the CDR3 is TGCAGTGCTAGTCCAATGACACACAAGGTCCAAGAGACCCAGTACTTC. Its protein is CSASPMTHKVQETQYF.

The rearrangement joins TRBV7-9 to TRBJ1-5, with D uncertain. This CDR3 region has 15 residues. CDR1 is SEHNR, CDR2 FQNEAQ, per germline (reference sequence). V was cut by 4 bases and J by 1 base, with 11 bases left in between. The CDR3 coding sequence is TGTGCCAGCAGCTCCGGGTCATCGAGCAATCAGCCCCAGCATTTT. Protein product: CASSSGSSSNQPQHF.

This clonotype was observed many times. The chain has TRBV27 and TRBJ2-7; D unclear. CDR3 length: 12 amino acids. Germline values: CDR1 MNHEY, CDR2 SMNVEV (reference sequence). Between the trimmed V and J ends, which lost 5 bases and 3 bases, there was a span of 8 bases. CDR3 loop: CASSGPGYEQYF. CDR3 bases: TGTGCCAGCAGTGGGCCAGGCTACGAGCAGTACTTC.

This chain connects TRBV9 to TRBJ2-5; weak D call: TRBD1 (6 bases). V lost 4 bases and J lost 5, with 12 bases in between. The CDR3 has 13 amino acids. The germline V gene encodes CDR1 SGDLS and CDR2 YYNGEE. The CDR3 bases are TGTGCCAGCAGCCTAGGACAGTCGGAGACCCAGTACTTC. The encoded protein is CASSLGQSETQYF.

This rearrangement joins TRBV4-1 to TRBJ1-2, with D tentatively TRBD1 (5 bases). The length of the CDR3 is 15 residues. Trimming pared 0 bases from V and 8 bases from J, leaving 16 bases between. Per germline, CDR1 MGHRA and CDR2 YSYEKL. CDR3 region: CASSQETAPAGGYTF. The CDR3 DNA is TGCGCCAGCAGCCAAGAGACAGCTCCGGCGGGGGGCTACACCTTC.

There are a few counts of this clonotype. The V gene is TRBV2, the J gene TRBJ2-6; 7 bases match TRBD1. The CDR3 extends over 17 amino acids. V lost 6 bases to trimming and J lost 0 bases; unmatched junction nucleotides: 8. CDR1 SNHLY and CDR2 FYNNEI come from the germline V gene. The CDR3 region has the DNA TGTGCCAGCAGCAGGGACAGCGGATCCTCTGGGGCCAACGTCCTGACTTTC. As protein: CASSRDSGSSGANVLTF.

This sequence joins TRBV12-3 or TRBV12-4 and TRBJ1-2; D gene unclear. The V gene lost 6 bases and the J gene lost 4 bases, with 12 bases spanning the gap. The CDR3 totals 13 residues. In DNA form, the CDR3 reads TGTGCCAGCAGAACCGGCGCCCGCTATGGCTACACCTTC. Residues: CASRTGARYGYTF.

The chain combines TRBV3-1 with TRBJ2-5; D tentatively fits TRBD1 or TRBD2 (5 bases each). In germline, CDR1 is LGHDT, CDR2 YNNKEL (reference sequence). The CDR3 has 11 amino acids. Trimming shortened V by 4 bases and J by 13 bases, and 13 bases separated the two germline ends. CDR3 coding DNA: TGTGCCAGCAGCCCGGGACCTACCTGGTACTTC. It yields the protein CASSPGPTWYF.

The chain employs TRBV28 and TRBJ2-1, with D possibly being TRBD1 or TRBD2 (5 bases each). CDR1 and CDR2 from the germline V gene are MDHEN and SYDVKM. This CDR3 spans 16 amino acids. V was pared by 6 bases and J by 4 bases, with 19 bases between. As DNA, the CDR3 is TGTGCCAGCAGATCATCCAGGGAGACCTTATACAATGAGCAGTTCTTC. This encodes CASRSSRETLYNEQFF.

This clonotype was picked up a small number of times. This chain joins TRBV7-8 and TRBJ1-1; D uncertain. Germline loops: CDR1 SGHVS, CDR2 FQNEAQ. Trimming removed 2 bases at V and 0 bases at J, with 7 bases between. The CDR3 is 14 residues long. As DNA, the CDR3 is TGTGCCAGCAGCTTAACGAGGGTGAACACTGAAGCTTTCTTT. This translates into CASSLTRVNTEAFF.

The rearrangement uses TRBV29-1 and TRBJ2-7; 10 nucleotides agree with TRBD2. The CDR3 is made up of 13 amino acids. Germline assignment: CDR1 SQVTM and CDR2 ANQGSEA. V shed 6 bases, J shed 6 bases, and the junction held 8 bases outside the gene matches. CDR3 bases: TGCAGCGTATCGGGACTAGCGTATGGCGAGCAGTACTTC. Its protein is CSVSGLAYGEQYF.

This clonotype was seen only a few times. The J gene is TRBJ2-4, the V gene TRBV30, with 7 bases lining up with TRBD2. The J call may be in error: the DNA end matches TRBJ2-7 better. This CDR3 is 13 amino acids long. From germline, CDR1 is GTSNPN and CDR2 SVGIG (reference sequence). The CDR3: CAWSGGGPDEQYF. The DNA for the CDR3 is TGTGCCTGGAGCGGGGGAGGGCCGGACGAGCAGTACTTC.